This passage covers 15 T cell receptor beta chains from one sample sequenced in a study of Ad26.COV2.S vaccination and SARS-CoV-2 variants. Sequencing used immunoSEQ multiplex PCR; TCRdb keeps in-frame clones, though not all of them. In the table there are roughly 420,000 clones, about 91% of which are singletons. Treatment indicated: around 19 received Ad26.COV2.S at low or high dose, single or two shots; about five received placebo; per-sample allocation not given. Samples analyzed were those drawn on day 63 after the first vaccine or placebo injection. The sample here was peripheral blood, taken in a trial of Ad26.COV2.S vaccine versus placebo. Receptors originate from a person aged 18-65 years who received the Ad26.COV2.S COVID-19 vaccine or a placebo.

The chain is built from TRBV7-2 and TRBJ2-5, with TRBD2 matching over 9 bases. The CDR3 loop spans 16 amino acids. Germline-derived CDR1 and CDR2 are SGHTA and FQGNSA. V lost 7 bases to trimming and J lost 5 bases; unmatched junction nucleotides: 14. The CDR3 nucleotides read TGTGCCAGCACCATTAGTCGTAGCGGGGGAGTCGAGACCCAGTACTTC. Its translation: CASTISRSGGVETQYF. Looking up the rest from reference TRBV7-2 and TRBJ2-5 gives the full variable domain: GAGVSQSPSNKVTEKGKDVELRCDPISGHTALYWYRQSLGQGLEFLIYFQGNSAPDKSGLPSDRFSAERTGGSVSTLTIQRTQQEDSAVYLCASTISRSGGVETQYFGPGTRLLVL.

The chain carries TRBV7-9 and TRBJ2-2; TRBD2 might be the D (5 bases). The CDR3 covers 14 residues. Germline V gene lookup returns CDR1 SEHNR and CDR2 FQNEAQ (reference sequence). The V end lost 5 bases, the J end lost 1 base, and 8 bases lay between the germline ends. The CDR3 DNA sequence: TGTGCCAGCAGCCCCGGGATGAACACCGGGGAGCTGTTTTTT. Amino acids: CASSPGMNTGELFF.

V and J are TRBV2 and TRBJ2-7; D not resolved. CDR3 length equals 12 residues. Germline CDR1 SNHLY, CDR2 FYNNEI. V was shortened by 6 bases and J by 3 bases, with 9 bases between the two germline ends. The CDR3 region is CASSPSHYEQYF. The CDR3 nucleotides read TGTGCCAGCAGCCCCAGTCACTACGAGCAGTACTTC.

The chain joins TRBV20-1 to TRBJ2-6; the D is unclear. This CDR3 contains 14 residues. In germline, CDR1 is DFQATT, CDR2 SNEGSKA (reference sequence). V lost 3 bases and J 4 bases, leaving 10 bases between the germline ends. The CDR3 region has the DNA TGCAGTGCTAGTGAGGCGACGGGGGCCAACGTCCTGACTTTC. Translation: CSASEATGANVLTF.

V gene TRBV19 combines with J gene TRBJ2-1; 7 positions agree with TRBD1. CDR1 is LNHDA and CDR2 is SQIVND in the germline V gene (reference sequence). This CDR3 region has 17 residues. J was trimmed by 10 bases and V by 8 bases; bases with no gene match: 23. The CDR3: CASSIAGTDFLGLEQFF. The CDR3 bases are TGTGCCAGTTCGATCGCCGGGACAGATTTTTTGGGCCTGGAGCAGTTCTTC.

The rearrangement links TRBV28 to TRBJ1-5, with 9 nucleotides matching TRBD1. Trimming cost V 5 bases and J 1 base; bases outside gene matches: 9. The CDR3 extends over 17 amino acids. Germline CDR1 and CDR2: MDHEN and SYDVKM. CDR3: CASSPWDREGSNQPQHF. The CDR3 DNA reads TGTGCCAGCAGTCCCTGGGACAGGGAGGGAAGCAATCAGCCCCAGCATTTT.

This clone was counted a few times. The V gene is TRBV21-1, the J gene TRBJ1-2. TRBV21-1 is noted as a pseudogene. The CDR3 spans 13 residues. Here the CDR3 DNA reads TGTGCCAGCAGCCGCCGGGGGGCGGATGGCTACACCTTC. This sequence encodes CASSRRGADGYTF.

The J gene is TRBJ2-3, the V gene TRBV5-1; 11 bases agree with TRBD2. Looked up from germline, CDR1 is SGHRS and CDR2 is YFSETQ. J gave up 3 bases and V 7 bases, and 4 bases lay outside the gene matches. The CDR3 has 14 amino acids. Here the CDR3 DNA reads TGCGCCAGCGGGACTAGCGGAGGAACAGATACGCAGTATTTT. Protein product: CASGTSGGTDTQYF.

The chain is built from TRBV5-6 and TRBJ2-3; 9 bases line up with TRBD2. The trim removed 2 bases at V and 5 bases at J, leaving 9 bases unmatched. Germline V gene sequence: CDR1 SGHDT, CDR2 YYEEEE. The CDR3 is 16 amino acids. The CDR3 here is CASSFISGSGIDTQYF. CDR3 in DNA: TGTGCCAGCAGCTTTATTAGCGGGAGTGGAATAGATACGCAGTATTTT.

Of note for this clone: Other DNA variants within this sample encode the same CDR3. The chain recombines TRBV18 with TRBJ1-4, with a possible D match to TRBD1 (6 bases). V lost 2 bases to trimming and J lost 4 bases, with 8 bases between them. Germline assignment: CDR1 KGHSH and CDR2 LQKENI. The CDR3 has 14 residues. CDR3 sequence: CASSPGQINEKLFF. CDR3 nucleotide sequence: TGTGCCAGCTCACCAGGACAGATTAATGAAAAACTGTTTTTT.

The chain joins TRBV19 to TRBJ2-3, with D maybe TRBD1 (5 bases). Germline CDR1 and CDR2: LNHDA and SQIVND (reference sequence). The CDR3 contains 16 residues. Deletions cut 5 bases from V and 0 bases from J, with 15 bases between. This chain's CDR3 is CASSRRQTASTDTQYF. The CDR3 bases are TGTGCCAGTAGTCGTAGACAGACAGCTAGCACAGATACGCAGTATTTT.

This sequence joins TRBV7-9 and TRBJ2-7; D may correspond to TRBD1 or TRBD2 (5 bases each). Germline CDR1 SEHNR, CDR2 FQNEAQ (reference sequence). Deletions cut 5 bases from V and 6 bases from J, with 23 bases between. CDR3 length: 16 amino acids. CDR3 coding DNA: TGTGCCAGCAGCCAGGTTATCCGGGGCCTACTCTCCGAGCAGTACTTC. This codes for CASSQVIRGLLSEQYF. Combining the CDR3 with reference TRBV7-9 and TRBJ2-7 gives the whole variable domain DTGVSQNPRHKITKRGQNVTFRCDPISEHNRLYWYRQTLGQGPEFLTYFQNEAQLEKSRLLSDRFSAERPKGSFSTLEIQRTEQGDSAMYLCASSQVIRGLLSEQYFGPGTRLTVT.

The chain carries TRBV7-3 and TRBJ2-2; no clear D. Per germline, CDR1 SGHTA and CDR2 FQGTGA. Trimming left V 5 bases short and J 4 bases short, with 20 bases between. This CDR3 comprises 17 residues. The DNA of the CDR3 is TGTGCCAGCAGCCCCCGGGTGGTGCGACTGGCCACCGGGGAGCTGTTTTTT. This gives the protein CASSPRVVRLATGELFF.

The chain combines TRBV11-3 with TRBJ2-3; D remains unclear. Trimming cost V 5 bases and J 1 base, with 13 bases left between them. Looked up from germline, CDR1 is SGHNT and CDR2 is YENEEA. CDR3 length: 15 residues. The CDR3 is CASSPPRMGTDTQYF. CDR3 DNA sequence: TGTGCCAGCAGCCCCCCTAGGATGGGCACAGATACGCAGTATTTT.

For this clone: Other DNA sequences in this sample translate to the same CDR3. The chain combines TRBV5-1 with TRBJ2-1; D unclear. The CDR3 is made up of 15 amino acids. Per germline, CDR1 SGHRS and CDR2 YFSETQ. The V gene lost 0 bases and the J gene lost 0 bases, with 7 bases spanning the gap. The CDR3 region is CASSLGASSYNEQFF. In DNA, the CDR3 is TGCGCCAGCAGCTTGGGGGCGAGCTCCTACAATGAGCAGTTCTTC.